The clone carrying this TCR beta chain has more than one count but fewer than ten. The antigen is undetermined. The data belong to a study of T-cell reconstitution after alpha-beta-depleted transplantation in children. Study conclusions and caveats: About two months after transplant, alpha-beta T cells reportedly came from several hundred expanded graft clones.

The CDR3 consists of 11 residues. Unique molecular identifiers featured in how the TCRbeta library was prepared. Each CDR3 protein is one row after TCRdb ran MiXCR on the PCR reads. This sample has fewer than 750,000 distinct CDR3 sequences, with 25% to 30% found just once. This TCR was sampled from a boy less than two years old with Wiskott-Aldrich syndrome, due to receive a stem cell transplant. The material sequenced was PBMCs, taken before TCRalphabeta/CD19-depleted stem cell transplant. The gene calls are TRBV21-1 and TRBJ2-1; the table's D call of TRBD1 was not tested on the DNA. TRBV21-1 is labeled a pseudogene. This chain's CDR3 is CASHRLGEQFF. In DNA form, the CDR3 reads TGTGCCAGTCACAGGCTCGGTGAGCAGTTCTTC.